This TCR beta chain was obtained from a study of cytomegalovirus exposure and HLA in healthy donors. PCR amplification relied on 60 Vbeta primers (plus 13 Jbeta primers). Clones were sequenced by immunoSEQ multiplex PCR, and TCRdb holds only the in-frame ones, with some missing. The sample has 80,000 to 95,000 clones; roughly three fifths are singletons. Germline loops: CDR1 SGHRS, CDR2 YFSETQ. The germline V and J ends were trimmed by 9 bases and 0 bases, with 13 bases remaining between them. The CDR3 totals 14 residues. Note on this clone: Its target is not known.

Regarding the study as a whole: Some V segments, including TRBV6-2 and TRBV6-3, were excluded as indistinguishable.

This sequence joins TRBV5-1 and TRBJ1-3, with D tentatively TRBD1 (5 bases). This clonotype was sampled from a woman aged 25 to 39 in good health and CMV-seronegative. What was sequenced was PBMCs. Written as DNA, the CDR3 is TGCGCCACCCAGGAGGGGACCTCTGGAAACACCATATATTTT. This translates into CATQEGTSGNTIYF.